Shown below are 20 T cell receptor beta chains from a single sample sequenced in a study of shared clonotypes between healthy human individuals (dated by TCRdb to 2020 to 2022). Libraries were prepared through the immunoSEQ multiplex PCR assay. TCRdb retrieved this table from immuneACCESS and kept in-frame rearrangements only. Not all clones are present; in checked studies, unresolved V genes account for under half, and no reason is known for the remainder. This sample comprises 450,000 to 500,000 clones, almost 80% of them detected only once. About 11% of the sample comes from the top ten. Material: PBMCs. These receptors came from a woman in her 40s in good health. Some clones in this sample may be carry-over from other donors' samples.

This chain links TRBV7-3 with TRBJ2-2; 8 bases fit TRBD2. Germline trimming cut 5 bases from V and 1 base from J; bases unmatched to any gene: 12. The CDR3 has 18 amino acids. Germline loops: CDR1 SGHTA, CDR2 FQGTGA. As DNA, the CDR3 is TGTGCCAGCAGCCCCCGGGGGGGCGGGAGTAGGAACACCGGGGAGCTGTTTTTT. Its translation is CASSPRGGGSRNTGELFF.

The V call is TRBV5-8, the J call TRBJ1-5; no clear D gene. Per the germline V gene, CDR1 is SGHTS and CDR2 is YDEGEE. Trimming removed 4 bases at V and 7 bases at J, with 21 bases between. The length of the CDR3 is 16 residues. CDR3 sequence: CASSGGRMVAEQPQHF. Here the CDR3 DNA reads TGTGCCAGCAGCGGAGGTAGGATGGTCGCAGAACAGCCCCAGCATTTT.

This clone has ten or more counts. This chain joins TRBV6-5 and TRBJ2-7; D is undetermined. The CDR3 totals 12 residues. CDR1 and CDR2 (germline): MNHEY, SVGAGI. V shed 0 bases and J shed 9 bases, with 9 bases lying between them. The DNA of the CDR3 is TGTGCCAGCAGTTACTCGACGGGTCCGCAGTACTTC. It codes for CASSYSTGPQYF.

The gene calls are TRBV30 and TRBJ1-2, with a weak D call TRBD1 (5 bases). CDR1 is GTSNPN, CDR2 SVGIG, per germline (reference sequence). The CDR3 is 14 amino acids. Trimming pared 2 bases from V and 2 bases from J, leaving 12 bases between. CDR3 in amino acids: CAWSRQPLNYGYTF. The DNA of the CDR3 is TGTGCCTGGAGTCGACAGCCTTTAAACTATGGCTACACCTTC.

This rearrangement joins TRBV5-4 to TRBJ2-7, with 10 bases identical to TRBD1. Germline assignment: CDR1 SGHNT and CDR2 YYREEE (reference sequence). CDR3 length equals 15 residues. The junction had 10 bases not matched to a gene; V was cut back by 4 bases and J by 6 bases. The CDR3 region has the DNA TGTGCCAGCAGCAACGAACCGGGACAGGGGTTCGAGCAGTACTTC. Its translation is CASSNEPGQGFEQYF.

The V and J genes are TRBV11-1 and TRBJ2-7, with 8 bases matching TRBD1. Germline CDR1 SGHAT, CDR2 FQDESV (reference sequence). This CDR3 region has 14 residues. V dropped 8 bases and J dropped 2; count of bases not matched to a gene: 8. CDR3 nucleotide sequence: TGTGCCAGCTCGCGGGCAGGGGGCCCCTACGAGCAGTACTTC. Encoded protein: CASSRAGGPYEQYF.

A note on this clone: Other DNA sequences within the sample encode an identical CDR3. The CDR3 here is CASSLTVQETQYF. The CDR3 DNA reads TGCGCCAGCAGCTTAACAGTCCAAGAGACCCAGTACTTC. The rearrangement joins TRBV5-1 to TRBJ2-5; unclear D gene. Germline lookup yields CDR1 SGHRS and CDR2 YFSETQ. The CDR3 sequence is 13 residues long. V lost 2 bases and J 1 base, leaving 6 bases between the germline ends.

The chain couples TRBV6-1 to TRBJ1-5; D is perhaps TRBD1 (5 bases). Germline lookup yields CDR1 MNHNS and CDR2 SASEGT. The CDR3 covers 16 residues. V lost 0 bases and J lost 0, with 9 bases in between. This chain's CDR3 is CASSEAGGYSNQPQHF. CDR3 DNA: TGTGCCAGCAGTGAAGCTGGGGGTTATAGCAATCAGCCCCAGCATTTT.

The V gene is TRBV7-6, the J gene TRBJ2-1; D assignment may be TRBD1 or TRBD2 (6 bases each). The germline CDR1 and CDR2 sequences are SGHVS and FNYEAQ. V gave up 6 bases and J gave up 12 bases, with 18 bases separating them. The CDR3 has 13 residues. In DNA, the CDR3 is TGTGCCAGCAGTTCGCTGGACGAGGGGGGGCAGTTCTTC. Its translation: CASSSLDEGGQFF.

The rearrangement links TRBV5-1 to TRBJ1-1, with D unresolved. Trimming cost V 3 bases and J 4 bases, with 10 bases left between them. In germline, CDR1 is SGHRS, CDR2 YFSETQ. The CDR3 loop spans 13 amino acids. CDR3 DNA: TGCGCCAGCAGCTCCCGGGGAACCACTGAAGCTTTCTTT. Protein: CASSSRGTTEAFF. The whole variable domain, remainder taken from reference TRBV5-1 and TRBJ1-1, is KAGVTQTPRYLIKTRGQQVTLSCSPISGHRSVSWYQQTPGQGLQFLFEYFSETQRNKGNFPGRFSGRQFSNSRSEMNVSTLELGDSALYLCASSSRGTTEAFFGQGTRLTVV.

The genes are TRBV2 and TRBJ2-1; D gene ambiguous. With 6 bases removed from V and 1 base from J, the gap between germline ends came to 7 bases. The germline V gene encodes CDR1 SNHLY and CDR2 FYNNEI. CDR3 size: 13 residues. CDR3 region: CASRSGSYNEQFF. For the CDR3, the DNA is TGTGCCAGCAGGTCCGGGTCCTACAATGAGCAGTTCTTC. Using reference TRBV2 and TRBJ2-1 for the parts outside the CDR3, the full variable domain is EPEVTQTPSHQVTQMGQEVILRCVPISNHLYFYWYRQILGQKVEFLVSFYNNEISEKSEIFDDQFSVERPDGSNFTLKIRSTKLEDSAMYFCASRSGSYNEQFFGPGTRLTVL.

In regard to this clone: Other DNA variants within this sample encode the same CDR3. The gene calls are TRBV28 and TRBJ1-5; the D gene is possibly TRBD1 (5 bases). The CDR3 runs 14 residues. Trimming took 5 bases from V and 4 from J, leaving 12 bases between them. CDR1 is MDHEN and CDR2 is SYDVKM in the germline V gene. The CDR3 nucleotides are TGTGCCAGCAGTGGGGGACGGAGGAATCAGCCCCAGCATTTT. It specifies CASSGGRRNQPQHF.

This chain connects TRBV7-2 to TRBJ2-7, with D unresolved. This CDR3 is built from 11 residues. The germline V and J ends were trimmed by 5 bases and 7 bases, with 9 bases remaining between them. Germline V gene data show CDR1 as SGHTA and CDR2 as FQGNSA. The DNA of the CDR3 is TGTGCCAGCAGCGCTCACGAGGAGCAGTACTTC. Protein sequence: CASSAHEEQYF.

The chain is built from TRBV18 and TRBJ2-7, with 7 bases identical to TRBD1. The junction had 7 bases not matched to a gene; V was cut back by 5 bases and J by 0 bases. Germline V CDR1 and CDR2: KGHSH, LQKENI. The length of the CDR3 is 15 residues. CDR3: CASSGDRGSSYEQYF. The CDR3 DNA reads TGTGCCAGCTCAGGGGACAGAGGAAGCTCCTACGAGCAGTACTTC.

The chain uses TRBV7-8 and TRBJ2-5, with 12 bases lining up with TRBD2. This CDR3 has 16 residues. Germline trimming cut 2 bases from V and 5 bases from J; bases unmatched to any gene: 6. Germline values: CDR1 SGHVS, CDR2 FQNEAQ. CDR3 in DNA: TGTGCCAGCAGCTTAATGCTAGCGGGAGGGAGGGAGACCCAGTACTTC. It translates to CASSLMLAGGRETQYF.

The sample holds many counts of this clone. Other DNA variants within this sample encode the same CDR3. Written as DNA, the CDR3 is TGTGCCAGCAGCTTGTGGGGAAACACCATATATTTT. As protein: CASSLWGNTIYF. V and J are TRBV5-4 and TRBJ1-3; no definite D call. From germline, CDR1 is SGHNT and CDR2 YYREEE (reference sequence). The CDR3 contains 12 residues. V lost 1 base and J 4 bases, leaving 3 bases between the germline ends. Supplemented by reference TRBV5-4 and TRBJ1-3, the full variable domain reads ETGVTQSPTHLIKTRGQQVTLRCSSQSGHNTVSWYQQALGQGPQFIFQYYREEENGRGNFPPRFSGLQFPNYSSELNVNALELDDSALYLCASSLWGNTIYFGEGSWLTVV.

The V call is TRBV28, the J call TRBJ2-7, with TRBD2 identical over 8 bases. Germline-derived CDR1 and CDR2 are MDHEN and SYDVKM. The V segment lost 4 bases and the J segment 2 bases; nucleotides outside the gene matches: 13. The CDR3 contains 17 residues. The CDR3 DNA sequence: TGTGCCAGCAGTTCATCGCCGGCTGGCGGGAGGACCTACGAGCAGTACTTC. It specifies CASSSSPAGGRTYEQYF.

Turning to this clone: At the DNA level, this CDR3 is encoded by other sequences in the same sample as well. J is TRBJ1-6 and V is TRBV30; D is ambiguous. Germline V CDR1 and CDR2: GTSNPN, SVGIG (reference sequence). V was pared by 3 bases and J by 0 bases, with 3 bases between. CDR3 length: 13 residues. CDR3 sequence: CAWRSSYNSPLHF. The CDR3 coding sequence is TGTGCCTGGAGAAGCTCCTATAATTCACCCCTCCACTTT.

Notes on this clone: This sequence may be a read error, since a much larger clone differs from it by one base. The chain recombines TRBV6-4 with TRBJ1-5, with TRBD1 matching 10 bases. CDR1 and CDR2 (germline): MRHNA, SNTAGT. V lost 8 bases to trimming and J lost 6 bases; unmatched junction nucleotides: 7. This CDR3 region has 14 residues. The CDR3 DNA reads TGTGCCAGCGGCCGTCGGGACAGGGGTCAGCCCCAGCATTTT. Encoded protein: CASGRRDRGQPQHF.

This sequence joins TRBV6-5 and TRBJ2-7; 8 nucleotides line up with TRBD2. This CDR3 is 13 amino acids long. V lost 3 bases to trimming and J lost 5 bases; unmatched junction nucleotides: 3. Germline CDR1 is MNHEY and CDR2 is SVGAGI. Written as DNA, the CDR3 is TGTGCCAGCAGTTATCCCGGGGGGGACGAGCAGTACTTC. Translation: CASSYPGGDEQYF.